The 19 T cell receptor beta chains presented below share a single source sample, sequenced in a study of blood T cell repertoires in COVID-19. Profiling relied on immunoSEQ multiplex PCR, and the TCRdb table lists in-frame clones only, not all of them. Counted here are about 80,000 clones, around four fifths occurring once; the ten biggest clones make up just over 35%. Sequencing used peripheral blood. The receptors come from a man in his sixties with COVID-19, enrolled during active disease.

Comment on this clone: This sequence is one base from a far larger clone and is likely a read error. The V gene is TRBV6-5, the J gene TRBJ2-5; 8 nucleotides line up with TRBD1. V gave up 6 bases and J gave up 4 bases; unmatched junction bases: 4. The germline gives CDR1 MNHEY, CDR2 SVGAGI. The CDR3 is 13 residues long. The CDR3 sequence is CASSPDRAETQYF. The CDR3 bases are TGTGCCAGCAGCCCGGACAGGGCAGAGACCCAGTACTTC.

Worth noting for this clone: Other DNA sequences within the sample encode an identical CDR3. The V and J genes are TRBV18 and TRBJ2-1; 8 positions match TRBD2. With V trimmed by 3 bases and J by 2 bases, 3 bases remained unmatched. The CDR3 totals 15 residues. From germline, CDR1 is KGHSH and CDR2 LQKENI. The CDR3 DNA reads TGTGCCAGCTCACCGTCCGGGGGGGCCTACAATGAGCAGTTCTTC. Translation: CASSPSGGAYNEQFF.

This chain uses TRBV6-4 with TRBJ2-1, with D unclear. The CDR3 is made up of 16 amino acids. Per germline, CDR1 MRHNA and CDR2 SNTAGT. With 5 bases removed from V and 8 bases from J, the gap between germline ends came to 22 bases. CDR3 DNA: TGTGCCAGCAGTCGAGGCGGATACGACGGAATAGATGAGCAGTTCTTC. Translating it yields CASSRGGYDGIDEQFF.

This CDR3 reads CASSFNLGAVAFF. The CDR3 DNA reads as TGTGCCAGCAGTTTTAATCTGGGGGCAGTCGCTTTCTTT. The chain combines TRBV12-3 or TRBV12-4 with TRBJ1-1; possibly TRBD1 for D (6 bases). There are 13 residues in the CDR3. Trimming removed 3 bases from V and 11 bases from J, with 16 bases in between.

This chain connects TRBV2 to TRBJ2-5; a weak D match, TRBD1 (5 bases). Germline V gene data show CDR1 as SNHLY and CDR2 as FYNNEI. Trimming left V 6 bases short and J 1 base short, with 18 bases between. The CDR3 has 16 residues. The CDR3 region is CASRRSQVLAQETQYF. CDR3 coding DNA: TGTGCCAGCAGAAGATCACAGGTTTTAGCCCAAGAGACCCAGTACTTC.

V is TRBV2 and J is TRBJ2-7; no definite D call. V was trimmed by 2 bases and J by 3 bases, leaving 5 bases between them. The CDR3 runs 12 residues. Germline V gives CDR1 SNHLY, CDR2 FYNNEI. CDR3 amino acids: CASSEQVYEQYF. In DNA, the CDR3 is TGTGCCAGCAGTGAACAGGTCTACGAGCAGTACTTC.

The gene calls are TRBV5-4 and TRBJ2-3, with D uncertain. V dropped 0 bases and J dropped 1 base, with 12 bases sitting between them. From germline, CDR1 is SGHNT and CDR2 YYREEE (reference sequence). This CDR3 has 16 amino acids. CDR3 coding DNA: TGTGCCAGCAGCTTGGGGCGGTCTATCGGCACAGATACGCAGTATTTT. Its protein is CASSLGRSIGTDTQYF. Complete variable domain (other parts from reference TRBV5-4 and TRBJ2-3): ETGVTQSPTHLIKTRGQQVTLRCSSQSGHNTVSWYQQALGQGPQFIFQYYREEENGRGNFPPRFSGLQFPNYSSELNVNALELDDSALYLCASSLGRSIGTDTQYFGPGTRLTVL.

The rearrangement uses TRBV5-5 and TRBJ2-5; D remains ambiguous. The CDR3 sequence is 15 residues long. CDR1 is SGHKS, CDR2 YYEKEE, per germline (reference sequence). The V end lost 4 bases, the J end lost 0 bases, and 13 bases lay between the germline ends. The CDR3 loop reads CASSSGLQYQETQYF. The DNA for the CDR3 is TGTGCCAGCAGCAGTGGCCTCCAGTACCAAGAGACCCAGTACTTC.

The V and J genes are TRBV7-2 and TRBJ2-1; 7 bases match TRBD2. Looked up from germline, CDR1 is SGHTA and CDR2 is FQGNSA. The CDR3 contains 15 residues. Trimming at V came to 6 bases and at J to 0 bases, leaving 5 bases not matched to a gene. The CDR3 nucleotides read TGTGCCAGCAGTCCCGGGAGGAGCTCCTACAATGAGCAGTTCTTC. Translating it yields CASSPGRSSYNEQFF.

V usage is TRBV6-6 and J usage is TRBJ1-2, with 8 bases matching TRBD1. Germline V gives CDR1 MNHNY, CDR2 SVGAGI (reference sequence). This CDR3 is 17 amino acids long. The trim removed 5 bases at V and 0 bases at J, leaving 11 bases unmatched. The CDR3 protein is CASSQGAVTQSNYGYTF. CDR3 in DNA: TGTGCCAGCAGTCAGGGGGCAGTAACACAATCTAACTATGGCTACACCTTC.

V gene TRBV21-1 combines with J gene TRBJ1-1; the table names TRBD1, a call not compared with the DNA. TRBV21-1 is given as a pseudogene. This CDR3 has 17 residues. The CDR3 nucleotides are TGTGCCAGCAGCATCCATACATACAGGGTTATGAACACTGAAGCTTTCTTT. As protein: CASSIHTYRVMNTEAFF.

The chain has TRBV6-6 and TRBJ2-7; D remains ambiguous. Germline values: CDR1 MNHNY, CDR2 SVGAGI (reference sequence). The CDR3 length is 12 residues. V was clipped by 4 bases and J by 3 bases, with 7 bases between them. The CDR3 DNA reads TGTGCCAGCAGTTTGCTCAGCTACGAGCAGTACTTC. Its protein product is CASSLLSYEQYF.

The rearrangement links TRBV13 to TRBJ1-1; maybe TRBD1 (6 bases). Trimming left V 5 bases short and J 4 bases short, with 14 bases between. The germline V gene has CDR1 PRHDT and CDR2 FYEKMQ (reference sequence). The CDR3 has 14 residues. The CDR3 reads CASSIFRGLTEAFF. The CDR3 DNA is TGTGCCAGCAGCATTTTCAGGGGTCTCACTGAAGCTTTCTTT.

The gene calls are TRBV7-2 and TRBJ2-2; D may be TRBD2 (7 bases). Germline values: CDR1 SGHTA, CDR2 FQGNSA. V was trimmed by 7 bases and J by 5 bases, leaving 29 bases between them. This CDR3 comprises 19 residues. DNA of the CDR3: TGTGCCAGCATCATTAGCGGGCCACTTACAGGGATTAGGACCGGGGAGCTGTTTTTT. Translation gives CASIISGPLTGIRTGELFF. Complete variable domain (other parts from reference TRBV7-2 and TRBJ2-2): GAGVSQSPSNKVTEKGKDVELRCDPISGHTALYWYRQSLGQGLEFLIYFQGNSAPDKSGLPSDRFSAERTGGSVSTLTIQRTQQEDSAVYLCASIISGPLTGIRTGELFFGEGSRLTVL.

The rearrangement links TRBV7-9 to TRBJ1-1; tentative D call: TRBD1 (5 bases). The CDR3 loop spans 14 amino acids. The ends were cut back, 0 bases at V and 7 bases at J, with 12 bases in the middle. From germline, CDR1 is SEHNR and CDR2 FQNEAQ (reference sequence). The CDR3 loop reads CASSLADSGGEAFF. In DNA form, the CDR3 reads TGTGCCAGCAGCTTAGCTGACTCCGGGGGTGAAGCTTTCTTT.

On this clone itself: A junction end diverges from the germline sequence, so it may reflect a read error. The J gene is TRBJ2-3, the V gene TRBV7-7; a weak D match, TRBD1 (6 bases). CDR1 and CDR2 from the germline V gene are SSHAT and FNYEAQ (reference sequence). The CDR3 extends over 14 amino acids. The CDR3 DNA follows: TGTGCTAGCAGCGCTACAGGGTTCGCAGATACGCAGTATTTT. It codes for CASSATGFADTQYF.

This clone has just one count. The chain uses TRBV3-1 (or the pseudogene TRBV3-2) and TRBJ2-3; D ambiguous. CDR1 and CDR2 (germline): LGHDT, YNNKEL (reference sequence). This CDR3 has 13 amino acids. The germline V and J ends were trimmed by 4 bases and 0 bases, with 5 bases remaining between them. The CDR3 sequence is CASSPLSTDTQYF. The DNA of the CDR3 is TGTGCCAGCAGCCCTCTCAGCACAGATACGCAGTATTTT.

The CDR3 nucleotides are TGCGCCAGCAGCCGGATGGGAGGGGGTCGGGAAAAACTGTTTTTT. It translates to CASSRMGGGREKLFF. This chain uses TRBV5-1 with TRBJ1-4, with D maybe TRBD1 (6 bases). Germline-derived CDR1 and CDR2 are SGHRS and YFSETQ. The CDR3 loop spans 15 amino acids. V was clipped by 4 bases and J by 8 bases, with 18 bases between them.

The genes are TRBV25-1 and TRBJ2-7; 10 positions agree with TRBD1. V was clipped by 5 bases and J by 5 bases; unmatched bases: 9. The CDR3 is 15 residues long. Per the germline V gene, CDR1 is MGHDK and CDR2 is SYGVNS. CDR3 in DNA: TGTGCCAGCAGTTTCTCGGGACAGGGGAGGCACGAGCAGTACTTC. Translating gives CASSFSGQGRHEQYF.